This TCR beta chain was recorded in a study of T cells in Graves' hyperthyroidism and ophthalmopathy. Study-level results: Patients with ophthalmopathy were separated from those with stable hyperthyroidism by a 13 V-J model.

The germline V gene has CDR1 SGHNT and CDR2 YYREEE (reference sequence). The CDR3 contains 13 residues. The V and J ends lost 0 bases and 1 base respectively, with 5 bases between them. Researchers amplified the TCR beta CDR3 regions from RNA transcripts. An initial round of RT-PCR targeting the TCR CDR3 relied on the HTBI primer set. TCRdb re-called the multiplex PCR reads with MiXCR, one entry per CDR3 protein. The sample lists a few hundred thousand distinct CDR3 sequences, 15% to 19% occurring once. Progressors' blood was drawn at hyperthyroidism diagnosis, before ophthalmopathy symptoms. Only a few counts were recorded for this clonotype. Antigen specificity is unknown.

Sequenced: blood. The chain combines TRBV5-4 with TRBJ2-7; no clear D gene. The clonotype comes from a woman under 30 with Graves' hyperthyroidism that later progressed to Graves' ophthalmopathy. CDR3 amino acids: CASSLEQSYEQYF. DNA for the CDR3: TGTGCCAGCAGCTTGGAACAATCCTACGAGCAGTACTTC.